This T cell receptor beta chain was sequenced for a study of blood T cells in healthy people across ages. It was with a sample-barcoded 5' primer and a J-beta primer mix that a second PCR of roughly 7 to 12 cycles was run. Via MiXCR, TCRdb re-called the 5' RACE reads, giving one row per CDR3 protein. Of fewer than 1,200,000 distinct CDR3 sequences in the sample, approximately 25% were seen once. This clonotype showed up just once. The CDR3 is made up of 15 amino acids. The ends lost 6 bases at V and 3 bases at J; junction bases unmatched: 10. From germline, CDR1 is MDHEN and CDR2 SYDVKM. This same sample was also part of a study on T cells of mothers and their children.

Sequencing was done on a sample of blood. The V call is TRBV28, the J call TRBJ2-7, with TRBD1 identical over 8 bases. The receptor's source is a girl aged 2 to 10 in good health. CDR3 DNA: TGTGCCAGCAGCTTCGGGACAGGCCAACGCTACGAGCAGTACTTC. This sequence encodes CASSFGTGQRYEQYF.